What follows are 21 T cell receptor beta chains derived from one specimen sequenced in a study of T cells after yellow fever vaccination. TCRdb passed the 5' RACE reads through MiXCR, listing each CDR3 protein once. The sample consists of hundreds of thousands of distinct CDR3 sequences, under 20% of them appearing once. Sequences were derived from PBMCs, sampled before the yellow fever booster vaccination. The receptor source for this set is a man aged 18-30 years who received the YFV17D yellow fever vaccine.

The V call is TRBV7-9, the J call TRBJ2-5; 7 nucleotides align to TRBD2. This CDR3 spans 15 amino acids. V lost 3 bases and J lost 4; bases outside the gene matches: 8. The germline CDR1 and CDR2 sequences are SEHNR and FQNEAQ (reference sequence). CDR3 sequence (DNA): TGTGCCAGCAGCTTTCGGCTGGGGAGGGGAGAGACCCAGTACTTC. Translation: CASSFRLGRGETQYF.

This chain connects TRBV10-1 to TRBJ2-5; 7 bases map to TRBD1. Germline V CDR1 and CDR2: WNHNN, SYGVQD (reference sequence). The CDR3 totals 12 residues. V lost 8 bases, J lost 5 bases, and 5 bases stayed unmatched. CDR3 sequence (DNA): TGCGCCAGCGGACAGGTGACGGAGACCCAGTACTTC. Protein sequence: CASGQVTETQYF.

The rearrangement uses TRBV4-1 and TRBJ2-7; 7 bases align to TRBD2. The CDR3 sequence is 18 residues long. The V and J ends lost 1 base and 2 bases, in that order; junction bases with no gene match: 14. Germline V gene lookup returns CDR1 MGHRA and CDR2 YSYEKL. The CDR3 coding sequence is TGCGCCAGCAGCCAAGTGGTCTTGGGCGGGGGAAGCCCCTACGAGCAGTACGTC. Encoded protein: CASSQVVLGGGSPYEQYV.

The chain has TRBV20-1 and TRBJ1-2; maybe TRBD1 (5 bases). The CDR3 consists of 11 residues. Germline V lookup: CDR1 DFQATT, CDR2 SNEGSKA (reference sequence). CDR3 bases: TGCGGCGGGGGGTTGTATGATGGCTACACCTTC. Its translation: CGGGLYDGYTF.

J is TRBJ2-2 and V is TRBV20-1; D might be TRBD2 (6 bases). Between the trimmed V and J ends, which lost 1 base and 2 bases, there was a span of 8 bases. There are 14 residues in the CDR3. CDR1 is DFQATT, CDR2 SNEGSKA, per germline (reference sequence). The CDR3 bases are TGCAGTGCTAGAGGGGGGGTAAACACCGGGGAGCTGTTTTTT. It is translated as CSARGGVNTGELFF.

The V gene is TRBV7-2, the J gene TRBJ1-1, with D tentatively TRBD1 (5 bases). Trimming took off 6 bases at V and 11 bases at J, with 25 bases between the two ends. The CDR3 runs 15 residues. Germline CDR1 and CDR2: SGHTA and FQGNSA. Written as DNA, the CDR3 is TGTGCCAGCAGGCAATGGATAGGGGTGCAATATGGGGCTTTCTTT. It specifies CASRQWIGVQYGAFF.

This clonotype was seen more than once but under ten times. CDR3 sequence: CASSQRVAGGHYGYTF. The CDR3 DNA follows: TGTGCCAGCAGCCAACGGGTTGCGGGTGGGCACTATGGCTACACCTTC. This chain joins TRBV14 and TRBJ1-2; no reliable D call. The CDR3 contains 16 residues. Looked up from germline, CDR1 is SGHDN and CDR2 is FVKESK. Trimming shortened V by 2 bases and J by 3 bases, and 16 bases separated the two germline ends.

This clonotype was observed a single time. The chain links TRBV2 to TRBJ2-5, with no clear D. The germline V gene has CDR1 SNHLY and CDR2 FYNNEI. CDR3 length equals 12 residues. Trimming removed 7 bases from V and 4 bases from J, with 10 bases in between. The CDR3 reads CASTLGGETQYF. The DNA for the CDR3 is TGTGCCAGCACCCTAGGTGGAGAGACCCAGTACTTC. The complete variable domain, with remaining parts taken from reference TRBV2 and TRBJ2-5, reads EPEVTQTPSHQVTQMGQEVILRCVPISNHLYFYWYRQILGQKVEFLVSFYNNEISEKSEIFDDQFSVERPDGSNFTLKIRSTKLEDSAMYFCASTLGGETQYFGPGTRLLVL.

This clonotype came up a few times. This chain uses TRBV9 with TRBJ2-3, with TRBD2 matching over 9 bases. V shed 0 bases, J shed 6 bases, and the junction held 5 bases outside the gene matches. The germline gives CDR1 SGDLS, CDR2 YYNGEE. The CDR3 is made up of 15 amino acids. The chain's CDR3 is CASSVGRTSADTQYF. The CDR3 DNA sequence: TGTGCCAGCAGCGTAGGCCGGACTAGCGCGGATACGCAGTATTTT. The full variable domain, rest sourced from reference TRBV9 and TRBJ2-3, is DSGVTQTPKHLITATGQRVTLRCSPRSGDLSVYWYQQSLDQGLQFLIQYYNGEERAKGNILERFSAQQFPDLHSELNLSSLELGDSALYFCASSVGRTSADTQYFGPGTRLTVL.

This clonotype has only a few counts. The CDR3: CSVPGLALEQYF. The CDR3 region has the DNA TGCAGTGTCCCGGGACTAGCGCTCGAGCAGTACTTC. This chain uses TRBV20-1 with TRBJ2-7, with TRBD2 matching 10 bases. Germline loops: CDR1 DFQATT, CDR2 SNEGSKA (reference sequence). Unmatched junction bases numbered 6, after V lost 7 bases and J lost 6 bases. CDR3 length: 12 amino acids.

The table lists this clonotype with many counts. The V call is TRBV4-2, the J call TRBJ2-1, with 9 positions matching TRBD2. V shed 3 bases, J shed 1 base, and the junction held 10 bases outside the gene matches. The germline V gene encodes CDR1 LGHNA and CDR2 YNFKEQ. This CDR3 contains 18 residues. The CDR3, as DNA: TGTGCCAGCAGCCAGGGGGCCGGGACTAGCCGATCCTACAATGAGCAGTTCTTC. Protein product: CASSQGAGTSRSYNEQFF.

This clonotype was detected many times. The rearrangement links TRBV20-1 to TRBJ2-7; 12 bases match TRBD1. V shed 7 bases, J shed 5 bases, and the junction held 9 bases outside the gene matches. Germline V CDR1 and CDR2: DFQATT, SNEGSKA (reference sequence). The length of the CDR3 is 14 residues. CDR3 loop: CSVQGQGAKNEQYF. The CDR3 DNA reads TGCAGTGTTCAGGGACAGGGGGCTAAGAACGAGCAGTACTTC.

This clonotype was counted ten times or more. The V gene is TRBV7-2, the J gene TRBJ1-5; tentative D call: TRBD1 (5 bases). This CDR3 is built from 15 residues. Looked up from germline, CDR1 is SGHTA and CDR2 is FQGNSA. Trimming removed 3 bases at V and 3 bases at J, with 12 bases between. The CDR3 sequence is CASSFFGGYNQPQHF. CDR3 nucleotide sequence: TGTGCCAGCAGCTTCTTCGGGGGTTACAATCAGCCCCAGCATTTT. The whole variable domain, filled in from reference TRBV7-2 and TRBJ1-5, reads GAGVSQSPSNKVTEKGKDVELRCDPISGHTALYWYRQSLGQGLEFLIYFQGNSAPDKSGLPSDRFSAERTGGSVSTLTIQRTQQEDSAVYLCASSFFGGYNQPQHFGDGTRLSIL.

The chain carries TRBV4-2 and TRBJ2-1; maybe TRBD2 (6 bases). From germline, CDR1 is LGHNA and CDR2 YNFKEQ. The ends were cut back, 4 bases at V and 6 bases at J, with 25 bases in the middle. This CDR3 is built from 18 residues. CDR3 protein: CASSPYTTGVFLGNEQFF. Written as DNA, the CDR3 is TGTGCCAGCAGCCCGTACACTACGGGGGTCTTTTTGGGCAATGAGCAGTTCTTC.

The J gene is TRBJ2-3, the V gene TRBV6-4, with 7 nucleotides matching TRBD1. Unmatched junction bases numbered 23, after V lost 6 bases and J lost 8 bases. Germline V gives CDR1 MRHNA, CDR2 SNTAGT. The CDR3 extends over 18 amino acids. In nucleotides, the CDR3 is TGTGCCAGCAGGGAAATAGACAGGGCCCTGGCCGGCCCAGGTACGCAGTATTTT. Translating gives CASREIDRALAGPGTQYF.

In its sample, this clonotype was seen a few times. The chain recombines TRBV7-8 with TRBJ2-6, with TRBD1 matching 8 bases. The CDR3 is made up of 18 amino acids. Trimming cost V 0 bases and J 4 bases; bases outside gene matches: 8. CDR1 SGHVS and CDR2 FQNEAQ come from the germline V gene. For the CDR3, the DNA is TGTGCCAGCAGCTTAGCGGGGCAGGGGGCGCCCGGGGCCAACGTCCTGACTTTC. As protein: CASSLAGQGAPGANVLTF. Complete variable domain (other parts from reference TRBV7-8 and TRBJ2-6): GAGVSQSPRYKVAKRGQDVALRCDPISGHVSLFWYQQALGQGPEFLTYFQNEAQLDKSGLPSDRFFAERPEGSVSTLKIQRTQQEDSAVYLCASSLAGQGAPGANVLTFGAGSRLTVL.

Concerning this clonotype itself: At one end, the junction sequence differs from germline, possibly due to a read error. The V gene is TRBV4-1, the J gene TRBJ1-1; D gene unclear. CDR3 length equals 15 residues. Germline-derived CDR1 and CDR2 are MGHRA and YSYEKL. In DNA, the CDR3 is TGCGCCAGCAGCCAAGACGGTAGAGGGAACACTGAGGCTTTCTTT. Amino acids: CASSQDGRGNTEAFF.

This clonotype was detected a few times. V is TRBV11-2 and J is TRBJ2-5, with TRBD2 as a possible D gene (7 bases). Germline CDR1 reads SGHAT; CDR2 reads FQNNGV. The ends were cut back, 4 bases at V and 2 bases at J, with 14 bases in the middle. This CDR3 is built from 15 residues. DNA for the CDR3: TGTGCCAGCAGCTCCGTAGGGGGGGAACAAGAGACCCAGTACTTC. Its translation is CASSSVGGEQETQYF.

This chain links TRBV5-1 with TRBJ2-7, with a tentative D call TRBD1 (6 bases). With 3 bases removed from V and 2 bases from J, the gap between germline ends came to 21 bases. This CDR3 spans 17 amino acids. CDR1 is SGHRS and CDR2 is YFSETQ in the germline V gene. The CDR3 DNA reads TGCGCCAGCAGCTACGGACAGACAGTATTTATCGCCTACGAGCAGTACTTC. This sequence encodes CASSYGQTVFIAYEQYF. Supplemented by reference TRBV5-1 and TRBJ2-7, the full variable domain reads KAGVTQTPRYLIKTRGQQVTLSCSPISGHRSVSWYQQTPGQGLQFLFEYFSETQRNKGNFPGRFSGRQFSNSRSEMNVSTLELGDSALYLCASSYGQTVFIAYEQYFGPGTRLTVT.

This clonotype was observed at least ten times. The rearrangement uses TRBV5-5 and TRBJ1-5; tentatively, D is TRBD1 (5 bases). The germline V gene has CDR1 SGHKS and CDR2 YYEKEE (reference sequence). The CDR3 totals 16 residues. V lost 4 bases and J lost 4, with 18 bases in between. The CDR3 DNA sequence: TGTGCCAGCAGCCCCGAGAACAGGTTGTGGAATCAGCCCCAGCATTTT. Translating it yields CASSPENRLWNQPQHF.

This rearrangement joins TRBV6-5 to TRBJ2-1; D is possibly TRBD1 (6 bases). The CDR3 runs to 16 residues. Trimming pared 0 bases from V and 1 base from J, leaving 10 bases between. Germline V CDR1 and CDR2: MNHEY, SVGAGI. The DNA for the CDR3 is TGTGCCAGCAGTTACTCGGGGCAGGGGTCCTACAATGAGCAGTTCTTC. Its translation: CASSYSGQGSYNEQFF.